Following are 4 T cell receptor beta chains from one sample sequenced in a study of blood T cells in healthy people across ages. Through a sample-barcoded 5' primer and a J-beta primer mix, a second PCR was run for roughly 7 to 11 cycles. TCRdb re-called the 5' RACE reads through MiXCR, storing one row per CDR3 protein. The repertoire has about 1.8 million distinct CDR3 sequences, around half of them found once; the top ten carry over 2%. Sequencing input: blood. The receptors were gathered from a woman aged 40 to 50 in good health.

The chain has TRBV6-5 and TRBJ1-5; D is unresolved. V was trimmed by 0 bases and J by 5 bases, leaving 11 bases between them. Per the germline V gene, CDR1 is MNHEY and CDR2 is SVGAGI. The CDR3 has 15 amino acids. The CDR3 region has the DNA TGTGCCAGCAGTTACTCGGCACAGCTTTATCAGCCCCAGCATTTT. Translating gives CASSYSAQLYQPQHF.

The rearrangement joins TRBV29-1 to TRBJ2-3, with TRBD1 matching 9 bases. The CDR3 spans 15 residues. With 6 bases clipped from V and 4 bases from J, the junction kept 11 bases outside the gene matches. Germline lookup yields CDR1 SQVTM and CDR2 ANQGSEA. DNA for the CDR3: TGCAGCGTGGAACCGGGACAGGGACTTGCAGATACGCAGTATTTT. Its protein product is CSVEPGQGLADTQYF.

The chain uses TRBV6-5 and TRBJ2-7; D possibly corresponds to TRBD2 (6 bases). Trimming pared 0 bases from V and 5 bases from J, leaving 23 bases between. This CDR3 has 18 amino acids. CDR1 is MNHEY, CDR2 SVGAGI, per germline. The CDR3 coding sequence is TGTGCCAGCAGTTACTCGGGGCCTGGGGGGAACCGTCTCAACGAGCAGTACTTC. It specifies CASSYSGPGGNRLNEQYF.

The CDR3 DNA reads TGTGCCAGCAATGGACAGGGGGCTTACGAGCAGTACTTC. It codes for CASNGQGAYEQYF. The genes are TRBV25-1 and TRBJ2-7, with 11 bases identical to TRBD1. The CDR3 sequence is 13 residues long. The germline CDR1 and CDR2 sequences are MGHDK and SYGVNS. V lost 7 bases to trimming and J lost 4 bases; unmatched junction nucleotides: 3.